These 13 T cell receptor beta chains originate from one sample sequenced in a study of CD8 T cells in ankylosing spondylitis. TCRdb passed the 5' RACE reads through MiXCR, listing each CDR3 protein once. The sample lists 30,000 to 45,000 distinct CDR3 sequences, approximately 17% seen once, with roughly 45% in the top ten. Sequencing was carried out using blood. Receptors originate from a male donor with ankylosing spondylitis or in good health (not recorded which).

Ten or more counts support this clonotype. The CDR3 nucleotides read TGTGCCAGCAGCGTAGCTCTATATAGCACAGATACGCAGTATTTT. It codes for CASSVALYSTDTQYF. This chain connects TRBV9 to TRBJ2-3, with unresolved D. The CDR3 loop spans 15 amino acids. CDR1 and CDR2 from the germline V gene are SGDLS and YYNGEE. Deletions cut 0 bases from V and 0 bases from J, with 8 bases between.

This clonotype occurred many times. The chain combines TRBV6-2 or TRBV6-3 with TRBJ1-1; D is unresolved. CDR3 length equals 11 residues. Germline V lookup: CDR1 MNHEY, CDR2 SVGEGT. The ends were cut back, 4 bases at V and 8 bases at J, with 8 bases in the middle. CDR3 residues: CASSLWQEAFF. Written as DNA, the CDR3 is TGTGCCAGCAGTTTGTGGCAGGAAGCTTTCTTT.

This clonotype has more than one count but fewer than ten. The J gene is TRBJ2-2, the V gene TRBV5-1; D not resolved. The CDR3 contains 12 residues. CDR1 is SGHRS, CDR2 YFSETQ, per germline. With 4 bases removed from V and 7 bases from J, the gap between germline ends came to 8 bases. CDR3 sequence: CASSIANGELFF. In nucleotides, the CDR3 is TGCGCCAGCAGCATAGCTAACGGGGAGCTGTTTTTT.

The rearrangement links TRBV6-2 or TRBV6-3 to TRBJ2-1; D gene ambiguous. CDR3 size: 13 residues. CDR1 and CDR2 (germline): MNHEY, SVGEGT. Trimming left V 3 bases short and J 3 bases short, with 6 bases between. CDR3 sequence (DNA): TGTGCCAGCAGTTATGCTGGCTACAATGAGCAGTTCTTC. It specifies CASSYAGYNEQFF.

This clonotype was counted between two and nine times. The rearrangement links TRBV28 to TRBJ2-7; D may be TRBD1 (6 bases). The CDR3 extends over 16 amino acids. Trimming took 8 bases from V and 0 from J, leaving 20 bases between them. Per the germline V gene, CDR1 is MDHEN and CDR2 is SYDVKM. The CDR3 region is CASSSTQGKDSYEQYF. DNA of the CDR3: TGTGCCAGCTCGTCGACACAGGGTAAGGACTCCTACGAGCAGTACTTC.

The chain joins TRBV21-1 to TRBJ2-3. TRBV21-1 is marked as a pseudogene. The CDR3 sequence is 15 residues long. CDR3 bases: TGTGCCAGCAGCAAATGCGGGCGTTCGGCAGATACGCAGTATTTT. This encodes CASSKCGRSADTQYF.

This clonotype was picked up a small number of times. The rearrangement joins TRBV29-1 to TRBJ2-2, with D hard to call. CDR3 length equals 11 residues. Deletions cut 7 bases from V and 2 bases from J, with 5 bases between. CDR1 and CDR2 from the germline V gene are SQVTM and ANQGSEA. The CDR3 DNA is TGCAGCGGGTATAACACCGGGGAGCTGTTTTTT. Translated: CSGYNTGELFF.

This clonotype was counted at least ten times. The chain couples TRBV5-1 to TRBJ2-2, with D unclear. Trimming cost V 0 bases and J 3 bases, with 6 bases left between them. The CDR3 extends over 14 amino acids. Germline V gene data show CDR1 as SGHRS and CDR2 as YFSETQ. Written as DNA, the CDR3 is TGCGCCAGCAGCTTGGCTTTGGACACCGGGGAGCTGTTTTTT. This encodes CASSLALDTGELFF.

This clonotype was seen only a few times. This chain connects TRBV7-2 to TRBJ2-2, with 13 bases fitting TRBD2. In germline, CDR1 is SGHTA, CDR2 FQGNSA. The V gene end was trimmed by 5 bases and the J gene end by 7 bases; junction bases not matched to a gene: 4. There are 15 residues in the CDR3. CDR3 coding DNA: TGTGCCAGCAGCAAGACTAGCGGGAGGAGCGGGGAGCTGTTTTTT. It codes for CASSKTSGRSGELFF.

V and J are TRBV12-3 or TRBV12-4 and TRBJ2-1; the match to TRBD2 covers 9 bases. The length of the CDR3 is 17 residues. J was trimmed by 7 bases and V by 6 bases; bases with no gene match: 16. CDR3 sequence reads: CASSPWASGMKVNEQFF. The CDR3 DNA follows: TGTGCCAGCAGCCCTTGGGCTAGCGGGATGAAGGTGAATGAGCAGTTCTTC.

The chain employs TRBV20-1 and TRBJ1-2; 8 positions match TRBD1. The ends lost 5 bases at V and 5 bases at J; junction bases unmatched: 4. The CDR3 is made up of 12 amino acids. Germline CDR1 DFQATT, CDR2 SNEGSKA (reference sequence). The CDR3 is CSALGQDYGYTF. CDR3 bases: TGCAGTGCTCTGGGACAGGATTATGGCTACACCTTC.

The genes are TRBV6-6 and TRBJ2-5; 7 positions match TRBD1. CDR1 MNHNY and CDR2 SVGAGI come from the germline V gene (reference sequence). The V segment lost 6 bases and the J segment 1 base; nucleotides outside the gene matches: 11. The CDR3 is 16 amino acids. The CDR3: CASSAKSSGGQETQYF. The CDR3 DNA sequence: TGTGCCAGCAGCGCAAAGTCATCAGGGGGCCAAGAGACCCAGTACTTC.

This clonotype was counted only a few times. The V gene is TRBV28, the J gene TRBJ2-5; D is unclear. CDR1 MDHEN and CDR2 SYDVKM come from the germline V gene. The germline V and J ends were trimmed by 6 bases and 5 bases, with 10 bases remaining between them. There are 12 residues in the CDR3. CDR3 residues: CASSLPRETQYF. CDR3 bases: TGTGCCAGCAGCCTCCCGAGGGAGACCCAGTACTTC. The complete variable domain, with remaining parts taken from reference TRBV28 and TRBJ2-5, reads DVKVTQSSRYLVKRTGEKVFLECVQDMDHENMFWYRQDPGLGLRLIYFSYDVKMKEKGDIPEGYSVSREKKERFSLILESASTNQTSMYLCASSLPRETQYFGPGTRLLVL.